The following is a T cell receptor beta chain sequence with its context. The antigen remains unidentified. The same CDR3 can be traced to other DNA sequences in this sample. The data were obtained in a study of shared clonotypes between healthy human individuals. The repertoire was sequenced with immunoSEQ multiplex PCR; TCRdb's copy has only in-frame clones and lacks some. This table has approximately 1.9 million clones, approximately 92% appearing once. Germline CDR1 is LNHDA and CDR2 is SQIVND (reference sequence). CDR3 length: 12 amino acids. With 4 bases removed from V and 7 bases from J, the gap between germline ends came to 8 bases. Study results and limitations: Rarefaction exposed incomplete sorted-subset sequencing despite large depth. Some naive CD4 clonotypes, about 5.5%, turned up in common across four donors.

The naive CD8 fraction comprised CD45RO-negative cells positively selected for CCR7 and excluded terminally differentiated effector memory CD45RA+ cells. Participating donors were healthy, HIV-negative adults free of recent acute infections or vaccinations. This TCR was recovered from a man between 18 and 35 years old in good health. Some clones in this sample may be carry-over from other donors' samples. The sequenced sample consisted of naive CD8+ T cells from PBMCs. The chain has TRBV19 and TRBJ2-1, with D tentatively TRBD2 (6 bases). DNA of the CDR3: TGTGCCAGTAGTAACGGGGGAAATGAGCAGTTCTTC. As protein: CASSNGGNEQFF.